This T cell receptor (beta chain) came from a study of shared clonotypes between healthy human individuals. Study-wide context: Sampling drew on donors who were a couple of women and three men aged 18 to 49.

Data came from immunoSEQ multiplex PCR; TCRdb stores just in-frame clones and leaves some out. The sample consists of millions of clones, about 92% of them appearing once. The table lists this clone with a count of one. What it binds is unknown. Selected positively for CCR7 and CD45RO-negative, naive CD8 cells excluded terminally differentiated effector memory CD45RA+ cells. Every one of the donors was a Caucasian adult that lived in Nashville, Tennessee. Trimming shortened V by 7 bases and J by 0 bases, and 14 bases separated the two germline ends. The CDR3 is 15 residues long. The V gene's germline CDR1 is SGHNT and CDR2 YYREEE (reference sequence). General study findings and limits: As a rule, naive subsets had a larger estimated richness than memory subsets.

The TCR originated in a man between 18 and 35 years old in good health. Some clones in this sample may be carry-over from other donors' samples. This chain links TRBV5-4 with TRBJ1-3; D unclear. Specimen: naive CD8+ T cells from PBMCs. The CDR3 coding sequence is TGTGCCAGCTCTTCGACACAGATCTCTGGAAACACCATATATTTT. It is translated as CASSSTQISGNTIYF.